The 26 T cell receptor beta chains below come from one sample, sequenced in a study of molecular identifiers for immune sequencing clone quantification. TCRdb independently ran MiXCR on the PCR reads; one entry per CDR3 protein. Of more than 550,000 distinct CDR3 sequences detected, roughly 23% appear once; the ten largest clones hold about 0.8%. Sequencing used naive CD8+ T cells from blood, with Jurkat cell RNA spiked in. Specified subset: FACS-sorted CD8+CD4-CCR7+CD45RA+ naive T cells. The receptor source for this set is a human donor in good health. Some libraries in this study had Jurkat cell RNA spiked in.

This clonotype was seen repeatedly, ten times or more. CDR3 region: CASSPIAGGPVETQYF. The CDR3 DNA is TGTGCCAGCAGTCCAATAGCGGGGGGGCCGGTAGAGACCCAGTACTTC. This chain connects TRBV12-3 or TRBV12-4 to TRBJ2-5, with 11 bases that match TRBD2. Losses at the gene ends were 5 bases for V and 4 bases for J; bases not matched to a gene: 9. This CDR3 spans 16 amino acids.

This rearrangement joins TRBV6-5 to TRBJ2-1; D perhaps matches TRBD1 (5 bases). Germline lookup yields CDR1 MNHEY and CDR2 SVGAGI. Trimming shortened V by 0 bases and J by 4 bases, and 7 bases separated the two germline ends. The CDR3 runs to 14 residues. The CDR3 region has the DNA TGTGCCAGCAGTTACTCGACAGCATACAATGAGCAGTTCTTC. Its translation is CASSYSTAYNEQFF.

This chain uses TRBV28 with TRBJ2-2, with a weak D call TRBD2 (6 bases). V lost 3 bases to trimming and J lost 1 base, with 12 bases between them. From germline, CDR1 is MDHEN and CDR2 SYDVKM. This CDR3 is 16 amino acids long. CDR3 sequence: CASSFRPAGNTGELFF. CDR3 bases: TGTGCCAGCAGTTTTCGGCCAGCGGGGAACACCGGGGAGCTGTTTTTT.

There are many counts of this clonotype. The chain links TRBV7-6 to TRBJ2-7; D is ambiguous. Between the trimmed V and J ends, which lost 5 bases and 2 bases, there was a span of 16 bases. Germline CDR1 and CDR2: SGHVS and FNYEAQ. The CDR3 has 15 residues. The chain's CDR3 is CASSPVDALAYEQYF. The CDR3 nucleotides read TGTGCCAGCAGCCCGGTGGATGCCCTAGCCTACGAGCAGTACTTC.

The chain recombines TRBV3-1 with TRBJ2-7; 13 nucleotides agree with TRBD2. This CDR3 contains 19 residues. Germline assignment: CDR1 LGHDT and CDR2 YNNKEL (reference sequence). Unmatched junction bases numbered 12, after V lost 0 bases and J lost 4 bases. The DNA of the CDR3 is TGTGCCAGCAGCCAAGATCGCCGGACTAGCGGGAGCAGAACGTACGAGCAGTACTTC. Translation gives CASSQDRRTSGSRTYEQYF.

This clonotype appeared many times. The chain uses TRBV7-2 and TRBJ2-4; D possibly corresponds to TRBD1 (5 bases). Looked up from germline, CDR1 is SGHTA and CDR2 is FQGNSA. Trimming removed 2 bases at V and 5 bases at J, with 10 bases between. The CDR3 runs 14 residues. The CDR3 loop reads CASSLFLGENIQYF. CDR3 DNA: TGTGCCAGCAGCTTATTTTTAGGGGAAAACATTCAGTACTTC.

The rearrangement links TRBV11-2 to TRBJ2-5; D ambiguous. This CDR3 has 13 amino acids. Germline CDR1 SGHAT, CDR2 FQNNGV. With 5 bases removed from V and 5 bases from J, the gap between germline ends came to 12 bases. The DNA for the CDR3 is TGTGCCAGCAGCCCCCCCCCTTGGGAGACCCAGTACTTC. Protein product: CASSPPPWETQYF. The full variable domain, completed using reference TRBV11-2 and TRBJ2-5, is EAGVAQSPRYKIIEKRQSVAFWCNPISGHATLYWYQQILGQGPKLLIQFQNNGVVDDSQLPKDRFSAERLKGVDSTLKIQPAKLEDSAVYLCASSPPPWETQYFGPGTRLLVL.

A few counts support this clonotype. J is TRBJ1-3 and V is TRBV27; D not resolved. The CDR3 is 16 residues long. Trimming stripped 3 bases from V and 4 bases from J, with 16 bases between. CDR1 is MNHEY, CDR2 SMNVEV, per germline (reference sequence). The CDR3 coding sequence is TGTGCCAGCAGTTTGCTGGTGTCAGACGAGGGAAACACCATATATTTT. Its protein product is CASSLLVSDEGNTIYF.

With regard to this clonotype: A much larger clonotype is one base distant, so this may be a read error. The chain couples TRBV2 to TRBJ2-7, with 12 nucleotides matching TRBD2. The CDR3 is made up of 14 amino acids. Germline loops: CDR1 SNHLY, CDR2 FYNNEI. CDR3 region: CSSGRLAGGDEQYF. The CDR3 nucleotides are TGTTCCAGCGGTAGGCTAGCGGGAGGGGACGAGCAGTACTTC.

This clonotype was recorded a few times. The chain is built from TRBV10-3 and TRBJ1-3; 7 nucleotides match TRBD1. With V trimmed by 3 bases and J by 0 bases, 2 bases remained unmatched. Germline CDR1 and CDR2: ENHRY and SYGVKD. There are 15 residues in the CDR3. The CDR3 DNA follows: TGTGCCATCAGTGAAAGACAGGGCTCTGGAAACACCATATATTTT. Translated: CAISERQGSGNTIYF.

The sample holds a few counts of this clonotype. V usage is TRBV7-6 and J usage is TRBJ2-3, with D possibly being TRBD2 (6 bases). The V and J ends lost 6 bases and 0 bases respectively, with 7 bases between them. CDR3 length: 13 amino acids. Germline V gene lookup returns CDR1 SGHVS and CDR2 FNYEAQ. The CDR3 loop is CASRLASTDTQYF. DNA of the CDR3: TGTGCCAGCAGACTAGCTAGCACAGATACGCAGTATTTT.

To note about this clonotype: This may arise from a read error, as a much more abundant clone is one base away. The final CDR3 position lacks the conserved phenylalanine or tryptophan, pointing to a likely read error. DNA of the CDR3: TGTGCCAGCAGTGAATGGGCAGGGTCGAACACTGAAGCTTTCTCT. It codes for CASSEWAGSNTEAFS. The genes are TRBV2 and TRBJ1-1, with D tentatively TRBD1 (5 bases). Germline lookup yields CDR1 SNHLY and CDR2 FYNNEI. CDR3 size: 15 residues. Trimming cost V 2 bases and J 1 base, with 11 bases left between them.

CDR3 amino acids: CASSYAAAVYEQYF. For the CDR3, the DNA is TGTGCCAGCAGTTACGCAGCGGCGGTCTACGAGCAGTACTTC. The gene calls are TRBV6-6 and TRBJ2-7; D perhaps matches TRBD2 (5 bases). V gave up 2 bases and J gave up 3 bases, with 11 bases separating them. The CDR3 extends over 14 amino acids. Germline CDR1 and CDR2: MNHNY and SVGAGI (reference sequence).

This clonotype was detected only a few times. The rearrangement uses TRBV29-1 and TRBJ2-1, with 9 bases aligning to TRBD2. With 2 bases clipped from V and 4 bases from J, the junction kept 3 bases outside the gene matches. The CDR3 runs to 14 residues. Germline V CDR1 and CDR2: SQVTM, ANQGSEA. The CDR3 sequence: CSVEWTSAYNEQFF. In nucleotides, the CDR3 is TGCAGCGTTGAATGGACTAGCGCATACAATGAGCAGTTCTTC.

A few counts support this clonotype. The J gene is TRBJ1-2, the V gene TRBV28; weak D call: TRBD1 (5 bases). CDR1 MDHEN and CDR2 SYDVKM come from the germline V gene. Trimming took off 6 bases at V and 4 bases at J, with 24 bases between the two ends. The CDR3 has 17 residues. The CDR3 region has the DNA TGTGCCAGCAGCTCAGGGCCCGGGCGCGAGTCGACCTATGGCTACACCTTC. Its protein is CASSSGPGRESTYGYTF.

Many counts were recorded for this clonotype. This chain joins TRBV5-1 and TRBJ2-7, with 15 bases aligning to TRBD2. Germline lookup yields CDR1 SGHRS and CDR2 YFSETQ. The CDR3 loop spans 20 amino acids. With 0 bases clipped from V and 2 bases from J, the junction kept 12 bases outside the gene matches. Written as DNA, the CDR3 is TGCGCCAGCAGCTTGGCGTCCCCGGGACTAGCGGGAGGATCGGCCTACGAGCAGTACTTC. It yields the protein CASSLASPGLAGGSAYEQYF.

Concerning this clonotype itself: This clone may be a read error of a much larger clone one base away. The J gene is TRBJ2-3, the V gene TRBV10-3, with a possible D match to TRBD2 (5 bases). The CDR3 spans 15 residues. V lost 4 bases to trimming and J lost 3 bases, with 14 bases between them. Looked up from germline, CDR1 is ENHRY and CDR2 is SYGVKD. CDR3 in amino acids: CAISASLADTDTQYF. For the CDR3, the DNA is TGTGCCATCAGTGCGTCTCTAGCAGATACAGATACGCAGTATTTT.

The chain couples TRBV4-1 to TRBJ2-7, with TRBD2 matching 7 bases. This CDR3 has 15 residues. With V trimmed by 4 bases and J by 4 bases, 10 bases remained unmatched. Per germline, CDR1 MGHRA and CDR2 YSYEKL. CDR3 residues: CASSLRTSGLYEQYF. The CDR3 nucleotides read TGCGCCAGCAGCCTACGGACTAGTGGTTTATACGAGCAGTACTTC.

At least ten counts were recorded for this clonotype. The V call is TRBV5-4, the J call TRBJ2-3, with D tentatively TRBD1 (6 bases). Trimming cost V 4 bases and J 4 bases, with 16 bases left between them. Germline lookup yields CDR1 SGHNT and CDR2 YYREEE (reference sequence). The CDR3 has 15 amino acids. DNA of the CDR3: TGTGCCAGCAGCGAACAGGGAGTAGACCCAGATACGCAGTATTTT. It yields the protein CASSEQGVDPDTQYF.

Concerning this clonotype itself: This may be a read error: a much more frequent sequence differs by one nucleotide. The chain combines TRBV4-2 with TRBJ1-4, with a weak D call TRBD1 (6 bases). Germline V gene sequence: CDR1 LGHNA, CDR2 YNFKEQ. CDR3 length: 18 residues. V dropped 0 bases and J dropped 2 bases, with 16 bases sitting between them. CDR3 DNA: TGTGCCAGCAGCCAAGAGTCGCCGGGGGGCGGGACTAATGAAAAACTGTTTTTT. Translating gives CASSQESPGGGTNEKLFF.

At least ten counts were recorded for this clonotype. The gene calls are TRBV9 and TRBJ1-1; D gene uncertain. The CDR3 has 14 residues. V was clipped by 4 bases and J by 1 base, with 11 bases between them. The V gene's germline CDR1 is SGDLS and CDR2 YYNGEE. For the CDR3, the DNA is TGTGCCAGCAGCCGTGAGGCAGAGAACACTGAAGCTTTCTTT. This sequence encodes CASSREAENTEAFF.

As concerns this clonotype: A much larger clone lies one base from this, so it may be a read error. The CDR3 is CSVDARTGGNEQFF. The CDR3 DNA follows: TGCAGCGTTGATGCTAGGACAGGGGGCAATGAGCAGTTCTTC. The chain couples TRBV29-1 to TRBJ2-1; 10 bases are shared with TRBD1. The CDR3 consists of 14 residues. V dropped 3 bases and J dropped 6; count of bases not matched to a gene: 5. Per germline, CDR1 SQVTM and CDR2 ANQGSEA.

The rearrangement joins TRBV7-9 to TRBJ1-2, with unresolved D. With 3 bases removed from V and 4 bases from J, the gap between germline ends came to 15 bases. CDR1 is SEHNR and CDR2 is FQNEAQ in the germline V gene (reference sequence). The CDR3 extends over 15 amino acids. The CDR3 DNA sequence: TGTGCCAGCAGCTTCACCGGGATCGATCTCTATGGCTACACCTTC. Translation: CASSFTGIDLYGYTF.

The table lists this clonotype with a few counts. The rearrangement uses TRBV23-1 and TRBJ2-2; D might be TRBD1 (6 bases). TRBV23-1 is filed as an ORF, its function uncertain. This CDR3 region has 16 residues. Trimming removed 0 bases from V and 0 bases from J, with 8 bases in between. The CDR3: CASSQSNRANTGELFF. The CDR3, as DNA: TGCGCCAGCAGTCAATCGAACAGGGCGAACACCGGGGAGCTGTTTTTT.

This chain connects TRBV24-1 to TRBJ2-3, with D perhaps TRBD1 (6 bases). Germline V gives CDR1 KGHDR, CDR2 SFDVKD. The V end lost 4 bases, the J end lost 0 bases, and 25 bases lay between the germline ends. The CDR3 has 20 amino acids. The CDR3 DNA sequence: TGTGCCACCAGTGAGCGGACCCCGGGACAAGAGCATAGGAGCACAGATACGCAGTATTTT. This encodes CATSERTPGQEHRSTDTQYF.

This sequence joins TRBV9 and TRBJ1-1; 9 bases match TRBD1. This CDR3 has 14 residues. Germline CDR1 SGDLS, CDR2 YYNGEE. With 4 bases clipped from V and 7 bases from J, the junction kept 8 bases outside the gene matches. In DNA form, the CDR3 reads TGTGCCAGCAGCAGGACAGGGGCGGGGGGTGAAGCTTTCTTT. Its translation is CASSRTGAGGEAFF. The whole variable domain, remainder taken from reference TRBV9 and TRBJ1-1, is DSGVTQTPKHLITATGQRVTLRCSPRSGDLSVYWYQQSLDQGLQFLIQYYNGEERAKGNILERFSAQQFPDLHSELNLSSLELGDSALYFCASSRTGAGGEAFFGQGTRLTVV.